The 9 T cell receptor beta chains below come from one sample, sequenced in a study of T cells in Graves' hyperthyroidism and ophthalmopathy. The investigators amplified TCR beta CDR3 regions from RNA transcripts. Primed by the HTBI set, a first-round RT-PCR was run on the TCR CDR3. TCRdb ran MiXCR on the multiplex PCR reads and lists one entry per CDR3 protein. Of 450,000 to 600,000 distinct CDR3 sequences in the sample, about 20% were seen once. The sample taken for sequencing was blood. Source of these receptors: a man in his forties with Graves' ophthalmopathy.

The V call is TRBV19, the J call TRBJ1-1, with unresolved D. Trimming pared 3 bases from V and 1 base from J, leaving 12 bases between. This CDR3 contains 15 residues. Per the germline V gene, CDR1 is LNHDA and CDR2 is SQIVND (reference sequence). CDR3 loop: CASSMQGQRNTEAFF. In DNA, the CDR3 is TGTGCCAGTAGTATGCAAGGTCAGAGGAACACTGAAGCTTTCTTT. Variable domain in full (rest from reference TRBV19 and TRBJ1-1): DGGITQSPKYLFRKEGQNVTLSCEQNLNHDAMYWYRQDPGQGLRLIYYSQIVNDFQKGDIAEGYSVSREKKESFPLTVTSAQKNPTAFYLCASSMQGQRNTEAFFGQGTRLTVV.

This clonotype showed up just a few times. CDR3 in amino acids: CASSLEGAGQPQHF. The CDR3 DNA reads TGCGCCAGCAGCTTGGAAGGAGCCGGTCAGCCCCAGCATTTT. The chain uses TRBV5-1 and TRBJ1-5; D call uncertain. Trimming removed 0 bases at V and 6 bases at J, with 10 bases between. The CDR3 contains 14 residues. Germline CDR1 and CDR2: SGHRS and YFSETQ.

This clonotype was seen at least ten times. The chain uses TRBV7-2 and TRBJ2-2; TRBD1 matches at 9 bases. This CDR3 has 17 amino acids. The junction had 8 bases not matched to a gene; V was cut back by 1 base and J by 5 bases. CDR1 and CDR2 (germline): SGHTA, FQGNSA. The chain's CDR3 is CASSLVASQGATGELFF. The CDR3 DNA reads as TGTGCCAGCAGCTTAGTAGCGTCACAGGGGGCGACCGGGGAGCTGTTTTTT.

Remarks on this clonotype: One junction end disagrees with the germline gene, perhaps due to a read error. This chain connects TRBV18 to TRBJ1-1, with D tentatively TRBD1 (5 bases). CDR1 and CDR2 (germline): KGHSH, LQKENI. This CDR3 region has 15 residues. The CDR3 DNA reads as TGTGCCAGCTCACCCTTCGCCACGGGGGTCACTGGAGCTTTCTTT. Translated: CASSPFATGVTGAFF.

This clonotype was recorded a few times. The genes are TRBV7-9 and TRBJ1-4, with TRBD1 matching over 7 bases. CDR1 and CDR2 from the germline V gene are SEHNR and FQNEAQ (reference sequence). Germline trimming cut 6 bases from V and 6 bases from J; bases unmatched to any gene: 16. The CDR3 is 17 residues long. The chain's CDR3 is CASSSSPPGTVHEKLFF. The CDR3 DNA follows: TGTGCCAGCAGTTCAAGTCCCCCCGGGACAGTGCATGAAAAACTGTTTTTT.

The V gene is TRBV28, the J gene TRBJ2-7, with 10 bases matching TRBD2. CDR3 length equals 15 residues. V lost 6 bases to trimming and J lost 10 bases; unmatched junction nucleotides: 15. Germline V gene data show CDR1 as MDHEN and CDR2 as SYDVKM. In nucleotides, the CDR3 is TGTGCCAGCAGCCCTCGCGGGCTAGCGGGAGAAGAACAGTACTTC. Translated: CASSPRGLAGEEQYF.

The genes are TRBV5-8 and TRBJ1-2; possible D gene TRBD1, 6 bases. Germline V gene lookup returns CDR1 SGHTS and CDR2 YDEGEE. Trimming took 6 bases from V and 5 from J, leaving 14 bases between them. This CDR3 contains 13 residues. The CDR3 is CASTSMGAYGYTF. In DNA, the CDR3 is TGTGCCAGCACCTCGATGGGGGCTTATGGCTACACCTTC.

This chain connects TRBV7-6 to TRBJ1-4; D is possibly TRBD1 (6 bases). The CDR3 spans 16 residues. Looked up from germline, CDR1 is SGHVS and CDR2 is FNYEAQ. V was pared by 5 bases and J by 5 bases, with 18 bases between. CDR3 region: CASSRSTGHGNEKLFF. DNA of the CDR3: TGTGCCAGCAGCCGAAGTACAGGGCATGGGAATGAAAAACTGTTTTTT.

This clonotype has a count of ten or more. The gene calls are TRBV28 and TRBJ2-1, with a tentative D call TRBD1 (6 bases). This CDR3 comprises 15 residues. Germline loops: CDR1 MDHEN, CDR2 SYDVKM. V was shortened by 2 bases and J by 11 bases, with 19 bases between the two germline ends. The CDR3 loop reads CASSLTLLGQGKQFF. In DNA form, the CDR3 reads TGTGCCAGCAGTTTAACCCTCCTTGGGCAGGGGAAGCAGTTCTTC.